Described below is a single TCR beta chain sequence and its context. The antigen is not known. The data were taken from a study of CD8+CD57+ T cells in acquired aplastic anemia. CDR3 and TCR beta VDJ profiling relied on genomic DNA as the template. TCRdb re-analysed the reads in MiXCR, keeping a single row per CDR3 protein. The data show some 140,000 distinct CDR3 sequences, 52% seen once. Study-wide results and limits: The study identified about 30 CD8+ CDR3 sequences shared by patients and controls.

By flow cytometry, patients selected for sequencing had shown an expansion of CD8+CD57+ cells. Severe acquired aplastic anemia affected all patients. Sequencing was performed on sorted CD4+, CD8+, or CD8+CD57+ T cells (not recorded which) from PBMCs. The clonotype comes from a human donor with aplastic anemia.

CDR3 residues: CAISESYYEQYF. The CDR3 nucleotides read TGTGCCATCAGTGAGTCTTACTACGAGCAGTACTTC. The chain couples TRBV10-3 to TRBJ2-7; D is unresolved. Trimming stripped 0 bases from V and 3 bases from J, with 3 bases between. The germline gives CDR1 ENHRY, CDR2 SYGVKD. This CDR3 spans 12 amino acids.